Listed below are T cell receptor beta chains from one sample, sequenced in a study of cytomegalovirus exposure and HLA in healthy donors. Libraries were prepared by immunoSEQ multiplex PCR; TCRdb keeps only in-frame clonotypes and omits some of them. The sample has more than 100,000 clones, over 80% seen once. Source material: PBMCs. All receptors come from a man aged 25 to 45 in good health and CMV-seronegative. CDR3s include the opening cysteine and the closing phenylalanine or tryptophan. The D gene is left open where the match is weak. Size is omitted from some rows. Given values are once, few, many or a class for expanded clones.

clone_size,j_call,d_call,v_call,cdr3_nt,cdr3_aa
NA,TRBJ2-7,NA,TRBV5-1,TGCGCCAGCACCACAGGGATCTCCTACGAGCAGTACTTC,CASTTGISYEQYF
NA,TRBJ2-5,TRBD1,TRBV5-1,TGCGCCAGCAGCAGGACAGGGGATCCTCCCCAGTACTTC,CASSRTGDPPQYF
once,TRBJ1-5,TRBD1,TRBV18,TGTGCCAGCTCACCGCGGGACAGGGGGAGCAATCAGCCCCAGCATTTT,CASSPRDRGSNQPQHF
NA,TRBJ1-1,NA,TRBV4-3,TGCGCCAGCAGCCAAGATCTTTTCCGGGGGGGGAACACTGAAGCTTTCTTT,CASSQDLFRGGNTEAFF
NA,TRBJ2-1,TRBD2,TRBV9,TGTGCCAGCAGCGTGGGTAGCGGGGGCTGGAGCTCCTACAATGAGCAGTTCTTC,CASSVGSGGWSSYNEQFF
NA,TRBJ1-2,TRBD1,TRBV7-9,TGTGCCAGCAGCGCCGGGGGACAGAACTATGGCTACACCTTC,CASSAGGQNYGYTF
few,TRBJ1-6,NA,TRBV2,TGTGCCAGCGGCTGGGCCGGCCCTTTAGTGAATTCACCCCTCCACTTT,CASGWAGPLVNSPLHF
NA,TRBJ1-1,NA,TRBV28,TGTGCCAGCAGTTTAGCTCTATTGGAAGCTTTCTTT,CASSLALLEAFF
NA,TRBJ2-3,NA,TRBV5-1,TGCGCCAGCAGCTTGGGGAGGGCCCCACATAAAGATACGCAGTATTTT,CASSLGRAPHKDTQYF
NA,TRBJ2-2,NA,TRBV5-1,TGCGCCAGCAGCTTGTTCAGGGCTTCCACCGGGGAGCTGTTTTTT,CASSLFRASTGELFF
NA,TRBJ2-7,NA,TRBV5-1,TGCGCCAGCAGCTTGGCCACGCGGGGCAGCTCCGAGCAGTACTTC,CASSLATRGSSEQYF
NA,TRBJ1-4,NA,TRBV2,TGTGCCAGCAGTGAATGGCAGGTTGAAAAACTGTTTTTT,CASSEWQVEKLFF
NA,TRBJ2-2,TRBD2,TRBV6-1,TGTGCCAGCAGTGAATGGCGGGGGGTAGGCACCGGGGAGCTGTTTTTT,CASSEWRGVGTGELFF
few,TRBJ2-3,NA,TRBV11-2,TGTGCCAGCAGCTTGACAGGATTCACAGATACGCAGTATTTT,CASSLTGFTDTQYF
NA,TRBJ1-1,TRBD1,TRBV28,TGTGCCAGCAGTCCTCCGGAGGGGGCAGGGACTGAAGCTTTCTTT,CASSPPEGAGTEAFF
NA,TRBJ2-1,TRBD2,TRBV4-3,TGCGCCAGCAGCCAAGTTAGGCTAGCGGGGAACAATGAGCAGTTCTTC,CASSQVRLAGNNEQFF
NA,TRBJ2-7,TRBD1,TRBV10-2,TGCGCCAGCAGGCCGGGACAGGGATTTCGCTATGACGAGCAGTACTTC,CASRPGQGFRYDEQYF
NA,TRBJ1-6,TRBD1,TRBV28,TGTGCCAGCAGTGGGTGGGACAGGGCGGGCGATTCACCCCTCCACTTT,CASSGWDRAGDSPLHF
NA,TRBJ2-5,TRBD2,TRBV2,TGTGCCAGCATTCATGGGGGACTACAAGAGACCCAGTACTTC,CASIHGGLQETQYF
NA,TRBJ2-7,NA,TRBV10-3,TGTGCCATCAGTGGAGGTTACTTCGAGCAGTACTTC,CAISGGYFEQYF
NA,TRBJ1-4,TRBD1,TRBV5-4,TGTGCCAGCAGCAGGACAGGGGCAACTAATGAAAAACTGTTTTTT,CASSRTGATNEKLFF
NA,TRBJ1-5,NA,TRBV19,TGTGCCAGTAGTATAGGGGTGCAGGGAAATCAGCCCCAGCATTTT,CASSIGVQGNQPQHF
NA,TRBJ1-4,NA,TRBV6-6,TGTGCCAGCAGTTACTCGGCGGCTAATGAAAAACTGTTTTTT,CASSYSAANEKLFF
NA,TRBJ2-2,TRBD1,TRBV27,TGTGCCAGCAGGATAACAGGGGGCCCCGGGGAGCTGTTTTTT,CASRITGGPGELFF
NA,TRBJ1-2,NA,TRBV5-8,TGTGCCAGCAGTGCCGGACAGATTCTCTATGGCTACACCTTC,CASSAGQILYGYTF
NA,TRBJ2-3,NA,TRBV18,TGTGCCAGCTCCCAAGAGGGGGTTGGCACAGATACGCAGTATTTT,CASSQEGVGTDTQYF
NA,TRBJ2-6,NA,TRBV28,TGTGCCAGCAGTGCGACAGGCCGCCCTCTGGGGGCCAACGGCCTGACTTTC,CASSATGRPLGANGLTF
NA,TRBJ2-3,NA,TRBV10-1,TGCGCCAGCAGTGATCAAAAGGGGAACACAGATACGCAGTATTTT,CASSDQKGNTDTQYF
NA,TRBJ1-5,NA,TRBV10-3,TGTGCCATCAGTGAAGCGGGGTTCGATCAGCCCCAGCATTTT,CAISEAGFDQPQHF
NA,TRBJ2-7,NA,TRBV28,TGTGCCAGCAGTTTGGGAGAGAGCGCGGGTATCTCCTACGAGCAGTACTTC,CASSLGESAGISYEQYF
few,TRBJ2-3,TRBD2,TRBV6-6,TGTGCCAGCAGTAATCTAGCGGGGGGGAGCACAGATGCGCAGTATTTT,CASSNLAGGSTDAQYF
NA,TRBJ2-1,NA,TRBV11-3,TGTGCCAGCAGCATAAGAGCGGGTTACAATGAGCAGTTCTTC,CASSIRAGYNEQFF
NA,TRBJ2-5,NA,TRBV5-1,TGCGCCAGCAGCATGGGGACTGGCGGGGGCCGAGAGACCCAGTACTTC,CASSMGTGGGRETQYF
NA,TRBJ2-5,NA,TRBV27,TGTGCCAGCAGCCCGGAAGTGACGGATACAGGAGAGACCCAGTACTTC,CASSPEVTDTGETQYF
NA,TRBJ2-7,NA,TRBV10-3,TGTGCCATCAGTGATTCTCAGGGACTGCAACTACACCAGCAGTACTTC,CAISDSQGLQLHQQYF
few,TRBJ1-2,TRBD1,TRBV25-1,TGTGCCAGCAGTGAAAGACCCCCGGGACAGGACCTCTATGGCTACACCTTC,CASSERPPGQDLYGYTF
NA,TRBJ2-7,NA,TRBV21-1,TGTGCCAGCAGCAACTTGGTTGGGACAGATTTTTCCTACGAGCAGTACTTC,CASSNLVGTDFSYEQYF
NA,TRBJ2-2,TRBD2,TRBV28,TGTGCCACCCGTGGGGGAGGGTCTACCGGGGAGCTGTTTTTT,CATRGGGSTGELFF
NA,TRBJ1-5,NA,TRBV5-8,TGTGCCAGCAGCTTAGACAGCTATAGCAATCAGCCCCAGCATTTT,CASSLDSYSNQPQHF
NA,TRBJ2-3,NA,TRBV5-4,TGTGCCAGCAGCTATGGGGGCCTGGTCCCAGATACGCAGTATTTT,CASSYGGLVPDTQYF
NA,TRBJ2-2,TRBD2,TRBV19,TGTGCCAGTAGTCAGCGGGGGGGCCCGAACACCGGGGAGCTGTTTTTT,CASSQRGGPNTGELFF
NA,TRBJ2-2,TRBD2,TRBV5-5,TGTGCCAGCAGCTTGAGACTAGCGAGTAACACCGGGGAGCTGTTTTTT,CASSLRLASNTGELFF
NA,TRBJ1-1,NA,TRBV5-1,TGCGCCAGCAGCACCGTCAGGGGCCCTAACACTGAAGCTTTCTTT,CASSTVRGPNTEAFF
NA,TRBJ2-1,TRBD2,TRBV5-6,TGTGCCAGCAGCCCCCAGGGACTAGCGGGGTATGAGCAGTTCTTC,CASSPQGLAGYEQFF
NA,TRBJ2-5,TRBD1,TRBV5-1,TGCGCCAGCAGCTCCGGGACAGGGGGCGGGGAGACCCAGTACTTC,CASSSGTGGGETQYF
few,TRBJ1-5,TRBD1,TRBV6-5,TGTGCCAGCAGACCTAGACAGGGTCTTATTCAGCCCCAGCATTTT,CASRPRQGLIQPQHF